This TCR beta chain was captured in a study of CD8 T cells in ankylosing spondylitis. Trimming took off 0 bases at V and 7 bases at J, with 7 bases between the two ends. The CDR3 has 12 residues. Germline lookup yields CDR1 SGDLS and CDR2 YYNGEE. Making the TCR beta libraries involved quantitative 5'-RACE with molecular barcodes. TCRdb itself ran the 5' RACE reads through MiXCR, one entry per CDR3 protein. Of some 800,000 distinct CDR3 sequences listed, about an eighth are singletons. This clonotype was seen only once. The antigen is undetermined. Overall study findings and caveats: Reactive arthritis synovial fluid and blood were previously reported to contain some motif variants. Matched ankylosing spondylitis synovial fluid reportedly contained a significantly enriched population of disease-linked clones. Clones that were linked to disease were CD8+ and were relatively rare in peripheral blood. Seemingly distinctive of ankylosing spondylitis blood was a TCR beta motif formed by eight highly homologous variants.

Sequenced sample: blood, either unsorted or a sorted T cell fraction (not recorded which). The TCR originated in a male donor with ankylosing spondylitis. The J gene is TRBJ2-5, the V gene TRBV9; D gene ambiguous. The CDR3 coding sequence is TGTGCCAGCAGCGTAGAAGCTGGGACCCAGTACTTC. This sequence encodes CASSVEAGTQYF.